The present entry profiles one TCR beta chain with its context. The antigen this receptor binds is unknown. Base qualities are not at hand, and no much larger clone is one base apart. The collaborating institutions used their own protocols to collect whole blood in K2EDTA tubes. For TCRbeta analysis, collaborator samples were shipped as frozen whole blood, as isolated PBMCs, or as DNA extracted from either sample type. TCRbeta CDR3 regions were amplified from genomic DNA by means of the immunoSEQ Assay, a bias-controlled multiplex PCR. Processing in the source paper ran as follows. Nucleated cell counts per sample were estimated from amplification of reference gene primers within the assay. To quantify the absolute abundance of each unique TCRbeta CDR3 rearrangement, sequence reads were collapsed and filtered. For each sample, productive Simpson clonality was calculated by taking the square root of Simpson's diversity index across productive rearrangements. In its TCRdb copy, this immuneACCESS table keeps in-frame sequences only and misses some clones. Where compared with another copy, unresolved V genes explain less than half of these, and the others have no known cause. V and J calls and clone size are as listed in that table; D and trimming were resolved from the DNA. In this sample the table shows fewer than 400,000 clones, approximately 86% of which occur a single time. The leading ten clones occupy approximately 2.9% of the sample.

The record originates from a study of blood T cell repertoires in COVID-19 (dated by TCRdb to 2018 to 2021). About the study as a whole: Samples from collaborators originated in the United States, Italy and Spain and spanned both the acute and convalescent phases of COVID-19. Subjects who had been exposed to COVID-19, were actively infected with it, or had recovered from it provided the deeply sampled blood TCRbeta repertoires that made up the dataset. Sample metadata almost always included a de-identified subject ID, COVID-19 status, age in years and sex. A freely available public database, intended as a resource for researchers studying the immune response to SARS-CoV-2, is where the repertoires were released. HLA class I and class II types, where available, came from metadata supplied by the sample provider rather than from assay-based typing. Samples were obtained from the ongoing ImmuneRACE study (first 160 participants) and from approximately 1,200 subjects provided by 6 global collaborators. The prospective study material was composed of cDNA or gDNA derived from T cells, B-cell-depleted T cells, or PBMCs.

The CDR3 spans 13 residues, from the cysteine through the phenylalanine. Just the 39-base CDR3 DNA is kept, in frame starting at base 1. CDR1 KGHSH and CDR2 LQKENI were looked up in the germline V gene. At the junction V is shortened by 4 bases and J by 6 bases; bases outside the gene matches: 4. Paper-wide results and their limitations: The amount of clinical and demographic metadata varied by source and participant and was provided uncurated.

The source of this sequence is a human donor in a cohort sampled during active COVID-19. The chain is encoded by TRBV18 joined to TRBJ1-1; 8 central nucleotides agree with TRBD1. Sequencing was carried out using peripheral blood. The sequenced DNA: TGTGCCAGCTCACAACAGGGGGATGCTGAAGCTTTCTTT. Translated, it gives CASSQQGDAEAFF.